This TCR beta chain was observed in a study of cytomegalovirus exposure and HLA in healthy donors (TCRdb year 2017). The study in broad terms: An earlier analysis of under 600 of the donors reported about 250 Gb of sequence data and roughly 110 million unique TCR beta sequences from around 200 million T cells. Among roughly 400 genotyped donors of the cohort, an average of around 220,000 unique TCR beta nucleotide sequences was sequenced per donor, of which roughly 17% were non-productive. An early release that covered more than 550 HLA-typed donors contained approximately 320 gigabases of sequencing data and around 85 million unique TCR sequences. An earlier analysis of around 640 of the donors used high-throughput TCR beta sequencing to judge whether each TCR beta V gene segment behaved as functional or pseudogenic. Along with the roughly 670-subject first cohort, a separate validation cohort of 120 different subjects was used. Typing coverage differed by locus: A, B, C, DRB1 and DQB1 were typed in roughly 629-630 donors, DQA1 in approximately 520, DPA1 in some 610, and DPB1 in 472. The study aimed to test whether cataloging public T cell receptors could reveal signatures of past pathogen exposure. The study combined high-throughput TCR immunosequencing, statistical association of individual TCRs with disease status, and machine learning to predict cytomegalovirus infection status. Of the approximately 400 genotyped donors, 81% were placed in the genetic ancestry cluster associated with self-reported Caucasian donors. HLA typing covered class I and class II loci at four-digit resolution. Donor age, sex, ethnicity and CMV serostatus were collected together with the repertoire data. All discovery cohort repertoires had been generated on a single sequencing platform. A later analysis re-analyzed previously published TCR beta repertoires from 666 donors and added high-resolution HLA genotyping to study TCR occurrence patterns. Using immunosequencing, the study profiled T cell repertoires from fewer than 700 subjects and related those repertoires to cytomegalovirus serostatus. A later genetic analysis took genome-wide SNP genotypes for about three fifths of the 666 donors and used that subset as a discovery cohort. Because of strong linkage in the cohort, roughly 5 DR-DQ haplotypes were treated as single units for association and clustering. Rather than using new phenotypic data, the later analysis identified candidate immune exposures from TCR beta sequences and from how often those sequences occurred across donors.

The method was the immunoSEQ multiplex PCR assay. For the multiplex PCR, a mixture combining 60 forward primers for TCR Vbeta segments and 13 reverse primers for TCR Jbeta segments was used. The CDR3 region of rearranged TCR beta genes was amplified from genomic DNA with a multiplex PCR assay. The amplified TCR beta libraries were sequenced on the Illumina HiSeq System as 87-base-pair reads. For the original study's pipeline: Across the roughly 640 repertoires, a later analysis counted some 81 million unique TCR beta chains, 9.5 million to 12 million of which were shared by at least two donors. To remove PCR and sequencing errors, raw reads were error-corrected and collapsed into unique sequences using a nearest-neighbor algorithm that merged closely related sequences. V, D and J gene segments were assigned by aligning CDR3 sequences to IMGT reference sequences. Each retained sequence needed at least a six-nucleotide match to both a V gene segment and a J gene segment. A rearrangement counted as productive if the CDR3 had no stop codons and remained in frame with V and J, and every other rearrangement counted as non-productive. CDR3 was defined by IMGT convention, running from the second conserved V-encoded cysteine to the conserved J-encoded phenylalanine. Sequences without an unambiguous match to a single V gene segment were excluded from the earlier analysis of about 640 of the donors. In an earlier analysis of approximately 560 of the donors, a V segment was called functional when productive rearrangements were above 56.7%, and segregating when the standard deviation between donors exceeded 5%. A statistical classification framework was built to diagnose cytomegalovirus status from the catalog of TCR beta chain sequences. V and J gene assignment, in a later analysis, came from comparing TCR nucleotide sequences with IMGT/GENE-DB human TR gene sequences. Using the TCRdist pipeline, a later analysis assigned CDR3 sequences along with most-parsimonious VDJ recombination scenarios. In a later analysis, every TCR beta chain was defined by the combination of its CDR3 amino acid sequence and its V-gene family, and reads without a unique V-gene family were dropped. As a way to deal with suspected cross-contamination and a sequencing artifact, a later analysis dropped 500 to 700 nucleotide sequences that were highly shared and had low generation probability. In a later analysis, a clonal expansion index for each public chain was calculated from normalized within-repertoire ranks of inferred template counts. Generation probabilities in a later analysis came from a VDJ recombination model fitted to out-of-frame rearrangements, and those results were checked against IGoR. Hypergeometric tests were used in a later analysis to score TCR-TCR, TCR-HLA and TCR-CMV co-occurrence, with a repertoire-size bias correction applied to the TCR pairs. To estimate false discovery rates, a later analysis permuted the HLA or CMV assignments 20 times. A later analysis grouped co-occurring TCRs with DBSCAN, adding TCRdist sequence similarity when clustering within HLA-allele-positive subsets. For co-occurrence clustering, repertoires with fewer than 30,000 or more than 120,000 public chains were excluded, along with five or six repertoires with anomalous nucleotide sharing. TCRdb stores this immuneACCESS table with in-frame sequences only. Part of the clones is absent; in the studies checked, under half of the shortfall reflects unresolved V genes, and no reason is known for the rest. V, J and clone size reflect that table, while D and trimming were determined from the DNA. Present in this sample are around 150,000 clones, more than 80% of which were seen just once. Together, the top ten hold roughly an eighth of the sample.

Here is what the overall study found, with its caveats: HLA typing was unavailable for some donors at each locus, so association tests used only the typed subset. The classifier was reported to diagnose cytomegalovirus status with high specificity and sensitivity in both the original cohort and the validation cohort. When HLA alleles, especially DR and DQ, strongly co-occurred, attributing TCR associations to individual alleles was difficult. According to a later analysis, most CMV-associated TCR beta chains appeared to be HLA-restricted, and the HLA associations seemed to be driven largely by CMV exposure. The only immune exposure information available for the cohort was CMV serostatus. A later analysis found that TCR association rates varied across HLA loci, with DRB1 alleles showing the most associated TCRs and HLA-C alleles the fewest. Only TCR beta chains were sequenced in this cohort, and the absence of alpha or paired-chain data limited detectable features. Roughly uniform sequencing depth across donors was assumed in presence/absence analyses, although this assumption may not hold. In a later genetic analysis, a missense DCLRE1C variant was associated with V-gene and J-gene trimming of TCR beta chains, and the association was replicated in an independent cohort. A group of highly shared sequence variants was considered likely to be a technical artifact of the sequencing pipeline. Linkage disequilibrium might explain the correlated functional status among segregating V segments, but an unknown experimental factor could not be ruled out. In an earlier analysis of 500 to 650 of the donors, most TCR beta V segments appeared in productive rearrangements about 87% or about 30% of the time, broadly matching IMGT annotations. Some IMGT-functional V segments, including TRBV6-2 and TRBV6-3, could not be distinguished by the 87-base-pair reads and were therefore excluded. According to the authors, the approach could potentially be generalized to other disease states and immunological phenotypes. Because counts were too low, roughly 17 rarely observed V segments, including chromosome 9 orphons, were left out of the earlier analysis of several hundred of the donors. A later genetic analysis reported fewer N-insertions in productive TCRs among donors in an Asian-associated ancestry cluster than the roughly 700-donor mean. A further reported finding was that TCR beta sequences accurately predicted the HLA-A and HLA-B alleles for most subjects in the first cohort. The study listed around 160 TCR beta chains as associated with cytomegalovirus. In vitro tests confirmed that three of the cytomegalovirus-associated TCR beta chains recognize cytomegalovirus antigens. In a later analysis, HLA-associated TCR beta chains were found to be more clonally expanded and to have lower generation probabilities than equally common non-associated chains. According to a later analysis, parvovirus B19, influenza, CMV and Epstein-Barr virus appeared linked to several top co-occurrence clusters. At a false discovery rate of 0.05, a later analysis linked approximately 18,000 TCR beta sequences to specific HLA alleles. Most TCR sequences were seen in very few donors, while some public TCRs were found in many individuals.

The cohort comprised under 700 healthy bone marrow donors. At the time of sampling, every cohort member was nominally healthy, though immune exposures that went unrecorded were likely present. The donor tested CMV seronegative and was one of the 352 seronegative cohort members. A peripheral blood sample was provided by each donor, and peripheral blood mononuclear cells were used for TCR beta sequencing. The Qiagen DNeasy Blood Extraction Kit was used to extract genomic DNA from the blood cell samples. With regard to this clone: Its antigen is not yet known. No clone much larger than this one lies a single base away; base qualities are absent.

Based on the germline V gene, the CDR1 and CDR2 sequences are MDHEN and SYDVKM. The CDR3 runs 18 amino acids, cysteine and phenylalanine included. Only CDR3 DNA is held: 54 bases, read in frame from base 1. Germline trimming: 3 bases from V, 0 bases from J; junction bases outside gene matches: 10. The chain uses TRBV28 and TRBJ1-5, with TRBD1 matching 8 junction bases. Input material: PBMCs. The origin of this receptor is a woman aged 45-60 years in good health and CMV-seronegative. The CDR3 has the sequence CASSFVPDRGNSNQPQHF. The DNA sequence is as follows: TGTGCCAGCAGTTTCGTTCCTGACAGGGGCAATAGCAATCAGCCCCAGCATTTT.